This TCR beta chain is drawn from a study of T cells in Graves' hyperthyroidism and ophthalmopathy. This clonotype has ten or more counts. TCR beta CDR3 sequences were amplified from RNA transcripts. First-round RT-PCR with HTBI primers amplified the TCR CDR3 region. TCRdb reanalysed the multiplex PCR reads using MiXCR and keeps one entry per CDR3 protein. The sample lists about 560,000 distinct CDR3 sequences, around 17% occurring once. The V and J ends lost 6 bases and 6 bases respectively, with 18 bases between them. The CDR3 has 14 amino acids. Germline V gene data show CDR1 as DFQATT and CDR2 as SNEGSKA (reference sequence).

The chain recombines TRBV20-1 with TRBJ2-1; D uncertain. The sequence was obtained from a woman aged 18-29 years with Graves' hyperthyroidism. Sequenced material: blood. The CDR3 nucleotides read TGCAGTGCCCCGACCGAGTGGAGAGGCAATGAGCAGTTCTTC. The encoded protein is CSAPTEWRGNEQFF.